This T cell receptor beta chain emerged from a study of beta chain features in type 1 diabetes. Every isolated RNA sample was fully reverse transcribed, so sequencing captured expressed TCRB transcripts. The method was immunoSEQ multiplex PCR; TCRdb's version includes in-frame clones alone and lacks a portion of them. The sample has roughly 240,000 clones; roughly 70% are singletons. Germline V gene sequence: CDR1 GTSNPN, CDR2 SVGIG (reference sequence). With 4 bases removed from V and 6 bases from J, the gap between germline ends came to 21 bases. The CDR3 totals 15 residues. The V gene is TRBV30, the J gene TRBJ1-2; D is unclear. Material for sequencing was naive CD4+ T cells from blood. This clonotype was obtained from a man aged 25-45 years in good health. In nucleotides, the CDR3 is TGTGCCTGGATCCGACGTCCAGTCGGGCTTAATGGCTACACCTTC. The encoded protein is CAWIRRPVGLNGYTF.